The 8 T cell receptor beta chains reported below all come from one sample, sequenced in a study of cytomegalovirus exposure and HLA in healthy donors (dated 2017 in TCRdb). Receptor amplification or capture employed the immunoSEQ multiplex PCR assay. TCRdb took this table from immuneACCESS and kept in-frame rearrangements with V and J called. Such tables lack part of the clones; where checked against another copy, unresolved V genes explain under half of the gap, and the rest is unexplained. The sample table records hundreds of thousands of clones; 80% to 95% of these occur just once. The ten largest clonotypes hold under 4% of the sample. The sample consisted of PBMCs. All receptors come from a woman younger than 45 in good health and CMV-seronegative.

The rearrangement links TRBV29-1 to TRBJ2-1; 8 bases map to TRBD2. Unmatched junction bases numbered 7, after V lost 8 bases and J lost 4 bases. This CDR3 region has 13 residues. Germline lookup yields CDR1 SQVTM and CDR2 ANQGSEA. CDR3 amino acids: CSHPGGGYNEQFF. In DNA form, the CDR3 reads TGCAGCCACCCCGGGGGGGGGTACAATGAGCAGTTCTTC.

The CDR3 sequence is CASSDLMGTTNEKLFF. For the CDR3, the DNA is TGTGCCAGCAGTGATTTGATGGGGACAACTAATGAAAAACTGTTTTTT. The chain combines TRBV6-1 with TRBJ1-4; D ambiguous. The CDR3 runs 16 residues. The ends were cut back, 3 bases at V and 0 bases at J, with 11 bases in the middle. CDR1 MNHNS and CDR2 SASEGT come from the germline V gene.

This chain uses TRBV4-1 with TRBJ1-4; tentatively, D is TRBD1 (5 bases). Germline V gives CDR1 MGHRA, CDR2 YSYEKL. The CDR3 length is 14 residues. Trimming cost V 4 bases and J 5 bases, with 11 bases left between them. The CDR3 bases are TGCGCCAGCAGCCCCCCTGCAGGGAATGAAAAACTGTTTTTT. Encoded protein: CASSPPAGNEKLFF.

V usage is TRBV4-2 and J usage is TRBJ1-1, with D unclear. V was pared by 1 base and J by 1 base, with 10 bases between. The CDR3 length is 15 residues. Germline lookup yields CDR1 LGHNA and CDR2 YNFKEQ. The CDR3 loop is CASSQGGLRNTEAFF. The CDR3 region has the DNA TGTGCCAGCAGCCAAGGTGGACTCCGGAACACTGAAGCTTTCTTT.

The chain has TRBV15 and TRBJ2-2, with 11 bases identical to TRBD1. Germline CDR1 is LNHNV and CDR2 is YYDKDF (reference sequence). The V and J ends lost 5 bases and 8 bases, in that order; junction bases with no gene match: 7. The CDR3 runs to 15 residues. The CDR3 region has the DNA TGTGCCACCAGCTATGGACAGGGGGCTGAGGGGGAGCTGTTTTTT. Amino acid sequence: CATSYGQGAEGELFF.

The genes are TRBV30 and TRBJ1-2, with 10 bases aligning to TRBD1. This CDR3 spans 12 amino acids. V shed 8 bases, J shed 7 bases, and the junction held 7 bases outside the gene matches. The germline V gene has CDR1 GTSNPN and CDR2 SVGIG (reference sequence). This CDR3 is CARRDRGRGYTF. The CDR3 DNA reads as TGTGCCCGCCGGGACAGGGGACGTGGCTACACCTTC.

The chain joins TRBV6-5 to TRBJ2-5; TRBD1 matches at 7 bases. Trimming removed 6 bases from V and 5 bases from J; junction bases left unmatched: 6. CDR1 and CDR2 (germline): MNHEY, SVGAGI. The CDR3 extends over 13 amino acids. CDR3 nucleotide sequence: TGTGCCAGCAGAACCACAGGGGTGGAGACCCAGTACTTC. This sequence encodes CASRTTGVETQYF.

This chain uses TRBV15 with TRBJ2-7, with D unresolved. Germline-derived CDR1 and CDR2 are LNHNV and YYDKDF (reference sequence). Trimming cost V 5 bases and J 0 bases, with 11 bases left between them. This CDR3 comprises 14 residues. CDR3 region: CATSFGPSSYEQYF. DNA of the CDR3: TGTGCCACCAGCTTCGGACCGTCCTCCTACGAGCAGTACTTC. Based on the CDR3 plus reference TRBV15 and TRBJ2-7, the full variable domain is DAMVIQNPRYQVTQFGKPVTLSCSQTLNHNVMYWYQQKSSQAPKLLFHYYDKDFNNEADTPDNFQSRRPNTSFCFLDIRSPGLGDTAMYLCATSFGPSSYEQYFGPGTRLTVT.